The 5 T cell receptor beta chains below all came from one sample that was sequenced in a study of early T cells in non-severe SARS-CoV-2 infection. One entry per CDR3 protein results from TCRdb running MiXCR on the 5' RACE reads. The repertoire consists of 70,000 to 95,000 distinct CDR3 sequences, with about 15% occurring once and the leading ten covering 0.5% to 0.75%. The sequenced sample consisted of whole blood. These TCRs come from an adult who was a healthcare worker with PCR-confirmed SARS-CoV-2 infection or an uninfected control (not recorded which).

This rearrangement joins TRBV6-5 to TRBJ2-1; 8 nucleotides line up with TRBD2. Germline V gene data show CDR1 as MNHEY and CDR2 as SVGAGI. This CDR3 is built from 15 residues. With 2 bases clipped from V and 4 bases from J, the junction kept 4 bases outside the gene matches. The CDR3 spells CASSYRLAGYNEQFF. CDR3 in DNA: TGTGCCAGCAGTTACCGGCTAGCGGGTTACAATGAGCAGTTCTTC.

In this sample, this clonotype turned up a few times. The chain carries TRBV15 and TRBJ1-1; D remains ambiguous. The CDR3 loop spans 15 amino acids. V was cut by 0 bases and J by 2 bases, with 10 bases left in between. Looked up from germline, CDR1 is LNHNV and CDR2 is YYDKDF (reference sequence). The CDR3 DNA sequence: TGTGCCACCAGCAGAGATGCCGACCTCAACACTGAAGCTTTCTTT. It encodes CATSRDADLNTEAFF.

The V call is TRBV7-8, the J call TRBJ2-1; the match to TRBD1 covers 10 bases. Germline values: CDR1 SGHVS, CDR2 FQNEAQ. The V segment lost 4 bases and the J segment 5 bases; nucleotides outside the gene matches: 8. The CDR3 loop spans 16 amino acids. The CDR3 spells CASSSPGDRGNNEQFF. CDR3 coding DNA: TGTGCCAGCAGCTCACCCGGGGACAGGGGTAACAATGAGCAGTTCTTC.

This clonotype has just a few counts. The chain employs TRBV11-2 and TRBJ2-7, with D perhaps matching TRBD2 (5 bases). Trimming took 4 bases from V and 7 from J, leaving 14 bases between them. The CDR3 extends over 13 amino acids. Germline V gives CDR1 SGHAT, CDR2 FQNNGV. The CDR3 protein is CASSSWERSEQYV. CDR3 sequence (DNA): TGTGCCAGCAGCTCCTGGGAGAGATCAGAGCAGTACGTC.

This clonotype was observed a handful of times. The gene calls are TRBV12-3 or TRBV12-4 and TRBJ1-6; no reliable D call. With 2 bases removed from V and 0 bases from J, the gap between germline ends came to 11 bases. The CDR3 consists of 17 residues. The CDR3 reads CASSLRVSSSYNSPLHF. In DNA form, the CDR3 reads TGTGCCAGCAGTTTACGGGTCTCTAGCTCCTATAATTCACCCCTCCACTTT.